This is a list of T cell receptor beta chains from one sample in a study of beta chain features in type 1 diabetes. The method was immunoSEQ multiplex PCR; TCRdb's version includes in-frame clones alone and lacks a portion of them. The profile shows around 430,000 clones, roughly 31% of them singletons. Input material: naive CD4+ T cells from blood. All receptors come from a man younger than 30 in good health. Each CDR3 is given with its conserved first and last residue. A D gene is named only where the DNA matches it firmly. Some rows mark clone size as missing; the rest say once, few, many or name a class of expanded clone.

clone_size j_call d_call v_call cdr3_length cdr3_aa cdr3_nt
few TRBJ2-5 . TRBV9 15 CASSASHVPEETQYF TGTGCCAGCAGCGCCTCACATGTACCGGAAGAGACCCAGTACTTC
. TRBJ1-5 . TRBV30 12 CAWGQHNQPQHF TGTGCCTGGGGACAGCACAATCAGCCCCAGCATTTT
. TRBJ1-1 . TRBV14 13 CASSQDGSTEAFF TGTGCCAGCAGCCAAGACGGAAGCACTGAAGCTTTCTTT
few TRBJ1-1 . TRBV30 13 CAWRSEMNTEAFF TGTGCCTGGAGGTCAGAGATGAACACTGAAGCTTTCTTT
few TRBJ2-7 TRBD1 TRBV15 17 CATSRETRQGVTYEQYF TGTGCCACCAGCAGAGAAACTCGACAGGGGGTCACCTACGAGCAGTACTTC
. TRBJ2-7 . TRBV7-2 13 CASSWKAIYEQYF TGTGCCAGCAGCTGGAAGGCCATATACGAGCAGTACTTC
few TRBJ2-2 . TRBV29-1 13 CSVGTGNTGELFF TGCAGCGTTGGGACGGGCAACACCGGGGAGCTGTTTTTT
. TRBJ2-7 TRBD2 TRBV4-3 17 CASSQDLSSGATYEQYF TGCGCCAGCAGCCAAGATCTCTCTAGCGGAGCAACCTACGAGCAGTACTTC
. TRBJ1-2 TRBD1 TRBV4-3 16 CASSQRPGTANYGYTF TGCGCCAGCAGCCAACGCCCCGGGACAGCTAACTATGGCTACACCTTC
. TRBJ2-1 . TRBV10-3 14 CAIRGAVTGNEQFF TGTGCCATCAGGGGCGCAGTAACGGGCAATGAGCAGTTCTTC
. TRBJ2-5 . TRBV29-1 14 CSVEDPDFQETQYF TGCAGCGTTGAAGATCCGGACTTCCAAGAGACCCAGTACTTC
. TRBJ2-2 . TRBV9 16 CASSVEGGTNTGELFF TGTGCCAGCAGCGTAGAGGGCGGGACCAACACCGGGGAGCTGTTTTTT
few TRBJ2-1 TRBD2 TRBV7-8 17 CASSRRTSGSIYNEQFF TGTGCCAGCAGCCGGAGGACTAGCGGGAGTATCTACAATGAGCAGTTCTTC
. TRBJ2-5 . TRBV11-2 14 CASSLRGARETQYF TGTGCCAGCAGCTTACGGGGGGCACGCGAGACCCAGTACTTC
. TRBJ2-1 TRBD2 TRBV28 17 CASIALFGGRVSNEQFF TGTGCCAGCATTGCCCTCTTTGGCGGGAGGGTGTCGAATGAGCAGTTCTTC
. TRBJ2-1 . TRBV4-1 15 CASRSLGLYDNEQFF TGCGCCAGCAGAAGTCTGGGTCTTTACGACAATGAGCAGTTCTTC
few TRBJ2-7 . TRBV29-1 13 CSVRPGQNYEQYF TGCAGCGTCCGTCCTGGACAGAACTACGAGCAGTACTTC
. TRBJ2-1 . TRBV7-9 15 CASSFPTRGKNEQFF TGTGCCAGCAGCTTCCCCACCCGCGGGAAGAATGAGCAGTTCTTC
few TRBJ2-1 TRBD2 TRBV15 16 CATSRRLAGGPNEQFF TGTGCCACCAGCAGGAGACTAGCGGGAGGGCCGAATGAGCAGTTCTTC
. TRBJ1-1 . TRBV29-1 14 CSVFASGVNTEAFF TGCAGCGTTTTTGCCTCGGGCGTGAACACTGAAGCTTTCTTT